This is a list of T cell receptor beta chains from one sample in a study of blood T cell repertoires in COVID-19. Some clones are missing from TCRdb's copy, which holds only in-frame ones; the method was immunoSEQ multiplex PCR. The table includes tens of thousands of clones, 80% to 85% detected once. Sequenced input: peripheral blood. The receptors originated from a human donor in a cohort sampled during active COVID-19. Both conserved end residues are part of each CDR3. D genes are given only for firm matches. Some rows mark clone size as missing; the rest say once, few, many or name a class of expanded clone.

CASRKTANYGYTF	TGTGCCAGCAGAAAGACAGCTAACTATGGCTACACCTTC	TRBV6-5	TRBJ1-2	13	.	.
CASSPGDRVRTYNSPLHF	TGCGCCAGCAGCCCGGGGGACAGGGTTCGGACCTATAATTCACCCCTCCACTTT	TRBV5-1	TRBJ1-6	18	.	TRBD1
CASSQGSASTQHF	TGTGCCAGCAGCCAGGGGTCGGCGAGCACCCAGCATTTT	TRBV9	TRBJ1-5	13	.	.
CASSPPGGYGYTF	TGTGCCAGCTCACCTCCCGGAGGATATGGCTACACCTTC	TRBV18	TRBJ1-2	13	.	.
CAWSRGRTEAFF	TGTGCCTGGAGTAGGGGCCGGACTGAAGCTTTCTTT	TRBV30	TRBJ1-1	12	few	.
CASSGHGGNTEAFF	TGTGCCAGCAGCGGACACGGGGGGAACACTGAAGCTTTCTTT	TRBV4-2	TRBJ1-1	14	.	.
CASSLLAGGYNEQFF	TGTGCCAGCAGTTTATTAGCGGGGGGCTACAATGAGCAGTTCTTC	TRBV27	TRBJ2-1	15	few	TRBD2
CASSQTSGGAPDTQYF	TGTGCCAGCTCACAGACTAGCGGGGGGGCCCCAGATACGCAGTATTTT	TRBV18	TRBJ2-3	16	.	TRBD2
CSVVQIRVGEQYF	TGCAGCGTTGTCCAGATCAGGGTCGGCGAGCAGTACTTC	TRBV29-1	TRBJ2-7	13	.	.
CASRKAGDTEAFF	TGTGCCAGTAGGAAGGCCGGGGACACTGAAGCTTTCTTT	TRBV19	TRBJ1-1	13	.	.
CASSTLAGDYNEQFF	TGTGCCAGTAGTACCCTAGCGGGGGACTACAATGAGCAGTTCTTC	TRBV19	TRBJ2-1	15	.	TRBD2
CASRQGYEKLFF	TGTGCCAGCAGACAGGGATATGAAAAACTGTTTTTT	TRBV2	TRBJ1-4	12	once	.
CASSLTPGQLSSGNTIYF	TGCGCCAGCAGCCTGACCCCGGGACAGCTGAGCTCTGGAAACACCATATATTTT	TRBV4-3	TRBJ1-3	18	.	TRBD1
CAWMRRTNYGYTF	TGTGCCTGGATGCGGCGAACTAACTATGGCTACACCTTC	TRBV30	TRBJ1-2	13	.	.
CASTFTPQPTYNEQFF	TGTGCCAGCACCTTTACCCCACAGCCGACCTACAATGAGCAGTTCTTC	TRBV6-8	TRBJ2-1	16	.	.
CASRPSGTENSPLHF	TGTGCCAGCAGACCTTCCGGGACAGAGAATTCACCCCTCCACTTT	TRBV7-2	TRBJ1-6	15	few	TRBD1
CASSPGLTDTQYF	TGCGCCAGCAGCCCGGGACTAACAGATACGCAGTATTTT	TRBV4-3	TRBJ2-3	13	.	TRBD2
CASSINRVNYGYTF	TGTGCCAGCAGCATAAACAGGGTGAACTATGGCTACACCTTC	TRBV5-6	TRBJ1-2	14	.	.
CASSLARGGFGDEQFF	TGTGCCAGCAGCTTAGCTCGGGGGGGCTTCGGCGATGAGCAGTTCTTC	TRBV7-6	TRBJ2-1	16	few	TRBD2
CASSSGTGGRQETQYF	TGTGCCAGCAGCTCGGGGACAGGGGGTCGGCAAGAGACCCAGTACTTC	TRBV7-8	TRBJ2-5	16	.	TRBD1
CASSSLELNEKLFF	TGCGCCAGCAGTTCCTTGGAACTAAATGAAAAACTGTTTTTT	TRBV5-1	TRBJ1-4	14	.	.
CASSLGAGKNTEAFF	TGCGCCAGCAGCTTGGGAGCCGGGAAGAACACTGAAGCTTTCTTT	TRBV5-1	TRBJ1-1	15	.	.
CASSQGGRMYGYTF	TGTGCCAGCAGCCAAGGTGGCCGCATGTATGGCTACACCTTC	TRBV3-1/TRBV3-2	TRBJ1-2	14	.	.
CASKKLGHNEQFF	TGTGCCAGCAAAAAACTAGGCCACAATGAGCAGTTCTTC	TRBV5-6	TRBJ2-1	13	.	.
CASRPGVVPLQETQYF	TGCGCCAGCAGACCCGGGGTGGTCCCTTTGCAGGAGACCCAGTACTTC	TRBV5-1	TRBJ2-5	16	.	.
CASTDWGSGEQYF	TGTGCCAGCACCGACTGGGGTTCGGGGGAGCAGTACTTC	TRBV6-5	TRBJ2-7	13	.	.
CASSPGTGGDYGYTF	TGTGCCAGCTCACCAGGGACAGGGGGCGACTATGGCTACACCTTC	TRBV18	TRBJ1-2	15	.	TRBD1
CASSRDRVNGNEQFF	TGTGCCAGCAGTCGGGACAGGGTTAATGGGAATGAGCAGTTCTTC	TRBV6-2/TRBV6-3	TRBJ2-1	15	.	TRBD1
CASSSDRAVDIQYF	TGTGCCAGCAGCTCAGACAGGGCCGTAGACATTCAGTACTTC	TRBV11-2	TRBJ2-4	14	.	TRBD1
CASSQLGSNQPQHF	TGCGCCAGCAGCCAGTTGGGCAGCAATCAGCCCCAGCATTTT	TRBV4-1	TRBJ1-5	14	.	.
CASSRGGLTNEKLFF	TGTGCCAGCAGCCGCGGGGGGTTAACTAATGAAAAACTGTTTTTT	TRBV7-9	TRBJ1-4	15	.	.
CASQRTGNGYTF	TGTGCCAGCCAGAGGACAGGGAACGGCTACACCTTC	TRBV28	TRBJ1-2	12	.	TRBD1
CASSVDFAQGVFEQYF	TGTGCCAGCAGCGTAGATTTCGCACAGGGTGTCTTCGAGCAGTACTTC	TRBV9	TRBJ2-7	16	.	.
CASSLKGLRDTEAFF	TGTGCCAGCAGCTTAAAAGGGTTGAGGGACACTGAAGCTTTCTTT	TRBV7-9	TRBJ1-1	15	many	.
CASSPLPGQVRNTEAFF	TGTGCCAGCAGTCCCCTCCCGGGACAGGTCCGGAACACTGAAGCTTTCTTT	TRBV27	TRBJ1-1	17	.	TRBD1